One and the same sample provided the 21 T cell receptor beta chains below, sequenced in a study of T-cell memory formation after mild COVID-19. MiXCR, applied by TCRdb to the 5' RACE reads, yields one record per CDR3 protein. The sample has about half a million distinct CDR3 sequences; over 15% are singletons. Sequencing input: PBMCs or a T cell subset sorted from them (not recorded which). The receptors were gathered from an adult woman who had mild COVID-19 (a few samples of this study predate the infection). Cell type and time point are not known.

This clonotype showed up just a few times. The rearrangement joins TRBV20-1 to TRBJ2-3; 11 nucleotides line up with TRBD2. Losses at the gene ends were 6 bases for V and 0 bases for J; bases not matched to a gene: 8. Germline assignment: CDR1 DFQATT and CDR2 SNEGSKA (reference sequence). The CDR3 length is 16 residues. In DNA form, the CDR3 reads TGCAGTGCCCACGCTAGCGGGGGGACTAGCACAGATACGCAGTATTTT. This translates into CSAHASGGTSTDTQYF.

In this sample, this clonotype turned up a few times. The chain is built from TRBV2 and TRBJ2-7, with D tentatively TRBD1 (5 bases). Germline CDR1 SNHLY, CDR2 FYNNEI. CDR3 size: 13 residues. The V end lost 8 bases, the J end lost 3 bases, and 14 bases lay between the germline ends. The CDR3 DNA reads as TGTGCCAGCGTCGAATACAGGTACTACGAGCAGTACTTC. Protein product: CASVEYRYYEQYF.

Many counts were recorded for this clonotype. The chain joins TRBV6-6 to TRBJ2-1; 11 bases align to TRBD1. The V segment lost 0 bases and the J segment 9 bases; nucleotides outside the gene matches: 4. CDR3 size: 15 residues. Germline V CDR1 and CDR2: MNHNY, SVGAGI (reference sequence). The CDR3 here is CASSYSDRGLGEQFF. As DNA, the CDR3 is TGTGCCAGCAGTTACTCGGACAGGGGGCTTGGTGAGCAGTTCTTC.

This clonotype was found a few times. The chain combines TRBV6-5 with TRBJ1-1; D unresolved. CDR1 is MNHEY and CDR2 is SVGAGI in the germline V gene. The CDR3 is 13 amino acids. V was cut by 2 bases and J by 4 bases, with 8 bases left in between. CDR3 in amino acids: CASSYGRITEAFF. CDR3 nucleotide sequence: TGTGCCAGCAGTTACGGCAGGATCACTGAAGCTTTCTTT.

The chain has TRBV5-5 and TRBJ2-1; 10 positions agree with TRBD1. V lost 3 bases and J lost 9; bases outside the gene matches: 6. The CDR3 length is 14 residues. Germline CDR1 and CDR2: SGHKS and YYEKEE (reference sequence). Here the CDR3 reads CASSWDRGWIEQFF. CDR3 coding DNA: TGTGCCAGCAGCTGGGACAGGGGTTGGATTGAGCAGTTCTTC. Full variable domain (missing parts from reference TRBV5-5 and TRBJ2-1): DAGVTQSPTHLIKTRGQQVTLRCSPISGHKSVSWYQQVLGQGPQFIFQYYEKEERGRGNFPDRFSARQFPNYSSELNVNALLLGDSALYLCASSWDRGWIEQFFGPGTRLTVL.

The sample holds many counts of this clonotype. The rearrangement links TRBV5-1 to TRBJ2-3, with D maybe TRBD2 (6 bases). Trimming cost V 0 bases and J 1 base, with 12 bases left between them. The CDR3 covers 16 residues. The germline CDR1 and CDR2 sequences are SGHRS and YFSETQ. The DNA for the CDR3 is TGCGCCAGCAGCTTGGCCGGTGGAGGGGGCACAGATACGCAGTATTTT. Amino acids: CASSLAGGGGTDTQYF.

This clonotype showed up just a few times. The J gene is TRBJ1-1, the V gene TRBV11-2, with D possibly matching TRBD1 (6 bases). This CDR3 region has 16 residues. V was shortened by 3 bases and J by 3 bases, with 17 bases between the two germline ends. Germline-derived CDR1 and CDR2 are SGHAT and FQNNGV. The CDR3 loop is CASSFRGRGGDTEAFF. The CDR3 coding sequence is TGTGCCAGCAGCTTCCGCGGGCGAGGGGGTGACACTGAAGCTTTCTTT. Full variable domain (missing parts from reference TRBV11-2 and TRBJ1-1): EAGVAQSPRYKIIEKRQSVAFWCNPISGHATLYWYQQILGQGPKLLIQFQNNGVVDDSQLPKDRFSAERLKGVDSTLKIQPAKLEDSAVYLCASSFRGRGGDTEAFFGQGTRLTVV.

This clonotype appeared a few times. The rearrangement joins TRBV19 to TRBJ1-1; weak D call: TRBD1 (5 bases). This CDR3 contains 14 residues. Trimming left V 4 bases short and J 0 bases short, with 9 bases between. CDR1 is LNHDA and CDR2 is SQIVND in the germline V gene (reference sequence). The CDR3 protein is CASSTTAMNTEAFF. The CDR3 nucleotides are TGTGCCAGTAGTACGACAGCGATGAACACTGAAGCTTTCTTT.

This clonotype was counted between two and nine times. The chain employs TRBV7-3 and TRBJ2-1; possibly TRBD2 for D (7 bases). Germline loops: CDR1 SGHTA, CDR2 FQGTGA. The length of the CDR3 is 17 residues. V lost 5 bases, J lost 5 bases, and 22 bases lay in between. This CDR3 reads CASSPTLRRGRDNEQFF. The DNA for the CDR3 is TGTGCCAGCAGCCCTACTTTAAGGCGGGGGCGGGACAATGAGCAGTTCTTC. The full variable domain, rest sourced from reference TRBV7-3 and TRBJ2-1, is GAGVSQTPSNKVTEKGKYVELRCDPISGHTALYWYRQSLGQGPEFLIYFQGTGAADDSGLPNDRFFAVRPEGSVSTLKIQRTERGDSAVYLCASSPTLRRGRDNEQFFGPGTRLTVL.

V gene TRBV2 combines with J gene TRBJ2-1; maybe TRBD1 (6 bases). CDR1 and CDR2 from the germline V gene are SNHLY and FYNNEI. V lost 7 bases to trimming and J lost 0 bases, with 13 bases between them. This CDR3 region has 15 residues. CDR3 in amino acids: CASKTGHSSYNEQFF. The CDR3 region has the DNA TGTGCCAGCAAAACAGGGCACAGCTCCTACAATGAGCAGTTCTTC.

The rearrangement links TRBV10-3 to TRBJ1-1; possibly TRBD1 for D (5 bases). Germline CDR1 is ENHRY and CDR2 is SYGVKD. With 6 bases removed from V and 3 bases from J, the gap between germline ends came to 14 bases. This CDR3 has 14 amino acids. Here the CDR3 DNA reads TGTGCCATCAGGGCTTCGCAGGGAGACACTGAAGCTTTCTTT. It encodes CAIRASQGDTEAFF.

V and J are TRBV6-5 and TRBJ2-2, with D possibly called TRBD1 or TRBD2 (5 bases each). Trimming left V 10 bases short and J 2 bases short, with 17 bases between. The CDR3 loop spans 15 amino acids. The V gene's germline CDR1 is MNHEY and CDR2 SVGAGI. The CDR3 nucleotides are TGTGCCACCAAGACGGGACGGATAAACACCGGGGAGCTGTTTTTT. Protein: CATKTGRINTGELFF.

Only a few counts were recorded for this clonotype. The J gene is TRBJ1-1, the V gene TRBV20-1; maybe TRBD1 (5 bases). The CDR3 consists of 15 residues. The V gene lost 0 bases and the J gene lost 2 bases, with 13 bases spanning the gap. Germline CDR1 and CDR2: DFQATT and SNEGSKA (reference sequence). The CDR3 protein is CSARDPGVYNTEAFF. CDR3 bases: TGCAGTGCTAGAGATCCGGGGGTTTATAACACTGAAGCTTTCTTT.

This clonotype has only a few counts. V usage is TRBV18 and J usage is TRBJ1-1, with 9 nucleotides matching TRBD1. This CDR3 has 16 amino acids. The junction had 8 bases not matched to a gene; V was cut back by 5 bases and J by 1 base. Germline lookup yields CDR1 KGHSH and CDR2 LQKENI. The CDR3 is CASSIQGANRNTEAFF. The CDR3 region has the DNA TGTGCCAGCTCAATACAGGGGGCGAATAGGAACACTGAAGCTTTCTTT.

This clonotype came up a few times. V gene TRBV11-2 combines with J gene TRBJ1-2; unclear D gene. Trimming left V 1 base short and J 5 bases short, with 14 bases between. Germline V gene lookup returns CDR1 SGHAT and CDR2 FQNNGV. There are 15 residues in the CDR3. The CDR3 spells CASSLGGTRGYGYTF. CDR3 in DNA: TGTGCCAGCAGCTTAGGGGGTACTAGAGGGTATGGCTACACCTTC.

This clonotype was seen a handful of times. The chain is built from TRBV3-1 and TRBJ2-2; no definite D call. Trimming removed 3 bases from V and 7 bases from J, with 3 bases in between. There are 11 residues in the CDR3. Looked up from germline, CDR1 is LGHDT and CDR2 is YNNKEL (reference sequence). The CDR3 DNA reads as TGTGCCAGCAGCCAGATCGGGGAGCTGTTTTTT. Amino acids: CASSQIGELFF.

This clonotype has just a few counts. V is TRBV4-1 and J is TRBJ1-1; D is ambiguous. Germline V gene sequence: CDR1 MGHRA, CDR2 YSYEKL. Trimming removed 3 bases at V and 1 base at J, with 12 bases between. This CDR3 region has 15 residues. The CDR3 nucleotides are TGCGCCAGCAGCCATGATGTTACAGCGAACACTGAAGCTTTCTTT. Its translation: CASSHDVTANTEAFF.

This rearrangement joins TRBV27 to TRBJ2-7; D is ambiguous. Germline V CDR1 and CDR2: MNHEY, SMNVEV (reference sequence). V dropped 6 bases and J dropped 1 base, with 10 bases sitting between them. This CDR3 is 13 amino acids long. This CDR3 is CASSRLRSYEQYF. CDR3 bases: TGTGCCAGCAGCCGTCTTAGGTCCTACGAGCAGTACTTC.

This clonotype has at least ten counts. The rearrangement joins TRBV6-1 to TRBJ1-1; a possible D gene is TRBD1 (6 bases). CDR1 is MNHNS and CDR2 is SASEGT in the germline V gene. The CDR3 has 13 amino acids. Trimming pared 8 bases from V and 2 bases from J, leaving 12 bases between. CDR3 amino acids: CASLQGGNTEAFF. CDR3 nucleotide sequence: TGTGCCAGCCTACAGGGAGGAAACACTGAAGCTTTCTTT.

This chain joins TRBV7-8 and TRBJ2-1; 10 bases are a match to TRBD1. Germline V CDR1 and CDR2: SGHVS, FQNEAQ. V lost 5 bases to trimming and J lost 8 bases; unmatched junction nucleotides: 9. The CDR3 is 15 residues long. CDR3 DNA: TGTGCCAGCAGCCTTCCCGGGACAGGGGAAGATGAGCAGTTCTTC. Translation gives CASSLPGTGEDEQFF. Based on the CDR3 plus reference TRBV7-8 and TRBJ2-1, the full variable domain is GAGVSQSPRYKVAKRGQDVALRCDPISGHVSLFWYQQALGQGPEFLTYFQNEAQLDKSGLPSDRFFAERPEGSVSTLKIQRTQQEDSAVYLCASSLPGTGEDEQFFGPGTRLTVL.

This clonotype came up a few times. The genes are TRBV9 and TRBJ2-3; D is unresolved. The CDR3 loop spans 14 amino acids. Germline V lookup: CDR1 SGDLS, CDR2 YYNGEE. Trimming left V 4 bases short and J 3 bases short, with 12 bases between. In nucleotides, the CDR3 is TGTGCCAGCAGCAGGGATCGGCCGACAGATACGCAGTATTTT. This gives the protein CASSRDRPTDTQYF.